A single sample is the source of the 25 T cell receptor beta chains below, sequenced in a study of spatial heterogeneity in lung cancer. One entry per CDR3 protein results from TCRdb running MiXCR on the 5' RACE reads. The sample includes 4,700 or so distinct CDR3 sequences, 20% to 25% seen only once; the top ten take approximately 25%. Described time point: sample taken at primary tumor resection. The input material, whole RNA from tumor, nontumor lung or frozen PBMC, was sequenced unsorted. Sequencing used normal lung tissue next to the tumor, obtained at surgery. Receptors were obtained from a female donor with early-stage non-small cell lung cancer.

This clonotype is categorized as medium-sized. A junction boundary mismatches the germline segment, possibly from a read error. This beta chain is a stray sequence in a library constructed for alpha chains; its clone size is not meaningful. V gene TRBV20-1 combines with J gene TRBJ1-5, with D possibly matching TRBD1 (6 bases). This CDR3 is 15 amino acids long. Germline lookup yields CDR1 DFQATT and CDR2 SNEGSKA (reference sequence). Here the CDR3 DNA reads TGCAGTGCTCGAGAGATAGGGGGGCGCAATCAGCCCCAGCATTTT. This gives the protein CSAREIGGRNQPQHF.

Points on this clonotype: Found in a library prepared for alpha chains, this beta chain is an off-target read, and its abundance has little meaning. The V and J genes are TRBV11-2 and TRBJ2-3; the match to TRBD2 covers 8 bases. Trimming took 2 bases from V and 2 from J; bases not matched to a gene: 3. The CDR3 is 15 amino acids. From germline, CDR1 is SGHAT and CDR2 FQNNGV. The CDR3 DNA is TGTGCCAGCAGCTTAAGCGGGAGTATCACAGATACGCAGTATTTT. It specifies CASSLSGSITDTQYF.

This clonotype was detected many times. In a library made to pick up alpha chains, this beta chain is a stray read with a size that means little. The V gene is TRBV18, the J gene TRBJ2-7, with D perhaps TRBD1 or TRBD2 (5 bases each). This CDR3 is 12 amino acids long. Germline CDR1 KGHSH, CDR2 LQKENI. The V end was cut by 6 bases, the J end by 6 bases, with 12 bases between. The chain's CDR3 is CASSGVLGEQYF. The CDR3 DNA reads as TGTGCCAGCTCGGGGGTCCTTGGCGAGCAGTACTTC.

With respect to this clonotype: This beta chain lies outside the target of a library built for alpha chains; its clone size means little. This chain joins TRBV14 and TRBJ1-2, with D hard to call. V lost 1 base and J lost 5, with 8 bases in between. The CDR3 is made up of 13 amino acids. Per germline, CDR1 SGHDN and CDR2 FVKESK. CDR3 sequence reads: CASSQVRLYGYTF. The CDR3 bases are TGTGCCAGCAGCCAAGTCCGCTTATATGGCTACACCTTC.

This clonotype is categorized as medium-sized (0.01 to 0.1%). In a library made to pick up alpha chains, this beta chain is a stray read with a size that means little. This chain uses TRBV19 with TRBJ2-7, with a tentative D call TRBD1 (5 bases). The V end lost 2 bases, the J end lost 3 bases, and 11 bases lay between the germline ends. From germline, CDR1 is LNHDA and CDR2 SQIVND (reference sequence). CDR3 length equals 14 residues. CDR3 loop: CASSIQGQNYEQYF. The DNA for the CDR3 is TGTGCCAGTAGTATACAGGGCCAAAACTACGAGCAGTACTTC.

A note on this clonotype: This beta chain represents an off-target read in a library built for alpha chains; its size is of limited meaning. J is TRBJ2-7 and V is TRBV28, with a tentative D call TRBD2 (5 bases). From germline, CDR1 is MDHEN and CDR2 SYDVKM. Trimming shortened V by 3 bases and J by 5 bases, and 8 bases separated the two germline ends. The CDR3 has 12 amino acids. The CDR3 region has the DNA TGTGCCAGCAGTTTCCAAGCGGACGAGCAGTACTTC. Protein product: CASSFQADEQYF.

This clonotype was recorded at least ten times. Because this beta chain is a stray read in a library intended to capture alpha chains, its abundance should not be given much weight. This chain uses TRBV7-2 with TRBJ2-5, with 14 bases matching TRBD2. The CDR3 is 16 residues long. J lost 3 bases, V lost 5 bases, and 5 bases had no gene match. In germline, CDR1 is SGHTA, CDR2 FQGNSA. This CDR3 is CASSPPGLAGEETQYF. CDR3 sequence (DNA): TGTGCCAGCAGCCCTCCGGGACTAGCGGGAGAAGAGACCCAGTACTTC.

This clonotype is judged medium-sized. As an off-target read in a library built for alpha chains, this beta chain has a frequency of little significance. This chain joins TRBV20-1 and TRBJ2-3; no definite D call. CDR3 length: 14 amino acids. From germline, CDR1 is DFQATT and CDR2 SNEGSKA (reference sequence). Between the trimmed V and J ends, which lost 6 bases and 3 bases, there was a span of 16 bases. The CDR3 region has the DNA TGCAGTGCCCCCCGAGAAGGTCGGACAGATACGCAGTATTTT. Translation gives CSAPREGRTDTQYF.

This clonotype is medium-sized in the sample. Since it is a stray read in a library aimed at alpha chains, this beta chain has a size that is not meaningful. The chain employs TRBV6-2 or TRBV6-3 and TRBJ1-1; D is perhaps TRBD1 (6 bases). CDR3 length: 16 amino acids. Germline values: CDR1 MNHEY, CDR2 SVGEGT. Trimming removed 6 bases at V and 0 bases at J, with 17 bases between. The DNA for the CDR3 is TGTGCCAGCAGCCCCCAGGGGTCGTCAATGAACACTGAAGCTTTCTTT. Translated: CASSPQGSSMNTEAFF.

This clonotype was seen more than once but under ten times. This beta chain appears as a stray read in a library generated for alpha chains; its size is not informative. This sequence joins TRBV12-5 and TRBJ2-1, with 7 bases identical to TRBD1. Germline V gene sequence: CDR1 LGHNT, CDR2 FRNRAP. The CDR3 loop spans 14 amino acids. V lost 6 bases, J lost 9 bases, and 11 bases stayed unmatched. CDR3 nucleotide sequence: TGTGCTAGTGGAACCGCCACAGGGGTAGGTGAGCAGTTCTTC. Translation gives CASGTATGVGEQFF.

This clonotype is labeled medium-sized. A library made for alpha chains picked up this beta chain off target, so its size means little. J is TRBJ2-3 and V is TRBV29-1; 11 positions match TRBD2. V dropped 6 bases and J dropped 4; count of bases not matched to a gene: 9. CDR3 length: 15 amino acids. Germline V lookup: CDR1 SQVTM, CDR2 ANQGSEA. The CDR3: CSVLRLAGQADTQYF. CDR3 DNA: TGCAGCGTCCTCCGACTAGCGGGACAAGCAGATACGCAGTATTTT.

This clonotype counts as medium-sized. The library was prepared for alpha chains; this beta chain is a stray read, so its frequency means little. The chain has TRBV4-3 and TRBJ1-3, with TRBD1 matching over 8 bases. The germline V gene has CDR1 LGHNA and CDR2 YSLEER. The CDR3 consists of 14 residues. The ends lost 2 bases at V and 4 bases at J; junction bases unmatched: 1. The CDR3 sequence is CASSQRTGGNTIYF. CDR3 DNA: TGCGCCAGCAGCCAAAGGACAGGGGGAAACACCATATATTTT.

A word on this clonotype: Because the library targeted alpha chains, this beta chain is an off-target read whose size means little. V gene TRBV7-2 combines with J gene TRBJ2-3; D assignment may be TRBD1 or TRBD2 (5 bases each). The CDR3 has 14 amino acids. Deletions cut 5 bases from V and 2 bases from J, with 11 bases between. Germline CDR1 is SGHTA and CDR2 is FQGNSA. The CDR3 protein is CASSEGTYTDTQYF. The DNA for the CDR3 is TGTGCCAGCAGCGAAGGGACCTACACAGATACGCAGTATTTT.

Note on this clonotype: As an off-target read in a library built for alpha chains, this beta chain has a frequency of little significance. The V call is TRBV6-6, the J call TRBJ2-3; unclear D gene. This CDR3 region has 12 residues. Per the germline V gene, CDR1 is MNHNY and CDR2 is SVGAGI (reference sequence). The V gene lost 10 bases and the J gene lost 0 bases, with 8 bases spanning the gap. CDR3 in amino acids: CATERSTDTQYF. In DNA, the CDR3 is TGTGCCACCGAAAGGAGCACAGATACGCAGTATTTT.

This clonotype has a count of ten or more. This beta chain turned up in a library designed for alpha chains; as an off-target read, its abundance says little. J is TRBJ2-7 and V is TRBV7-9; possibly TRBD1 for D (6 bases). Germline values: CDR1 SEHNR, CDR2 FQNEAQ (reference sequence). The CDR3 length is 13 residues. Deletions cut 5 bases from V and 5 bases from J, with 13 bases between. The CDR3 loop reads CASSPRTAHEQYF. The DNA for the CDR3 is TGTGCCAGCAGCCCCCGGACAGCCCACGAGCAGTACTTC.

This clonotype is medium-sized within its sample. This beta chain is a stray sequence in a library constructed for alpha chains; its clone size is not meaningful. The gene calls are TRBV6-6 and TRBJ1-3; the D is unclear. V dropped 2 bases and J dropped 0 bases, with 8 bases sitting between them. CDR1 is MNHNY and CDR2 is SVGAGI in the germline V gene (reference sequence). This CDR3 comprises 15 residues. CDR3 DNA sequence: TGTGCCAGCAGTTACAAGGGTTTCTCTGGAAACACCATATATTTT. Translating gives CASSYKGFSGNTIYF.

This clonotype has at least ten counts. A library made for alpha chains picked up this beta chain off target, so its size means little. V is TRBV20-1 and J is TRBJ1-1, with 9 bases identical to TRBD1. The CDR3 extends over 14 amino acids. Unmatched junction bases numbered 6, after V lost 1 base and J lost 6 bases. Germline values: CDR1 DFQATT, CDR2 SNEGSKA (reference sequence). CDR3 bases: TGCAGTGCTAGAGTTTTACAGGGGGCATCTGAAGCTTTCTTT. It encodes CSARVLQGASEAFF.

Judged by abundance, this clonotype is medium-sized (0.01 to 0.1%). The library was designed around alpha chains, so this beta chain is a stray read whose abundance carries little weight. V is TRBV4-1 and J is TRBJ2-7; the D gene could be TRBD1 or TRBD2 (5 bases each). The CDR3 contains 16 residues. Deletions cut 4 bases from V and 0 bases from J, with 16 bases between. Germline values: CDR1 MGHRA, CDR2 YSYEKL. The CDR3 DNA reads TGCGCCAGCAGCCCAGGACCGGGACCAAGCTCCTACGAGCAGTACTTC. The encoded protein is CASSPGPGPSSYEQYF.

As concerns this clonotype: This beta chain is an off-target read within a library intended for alpha chains, so its frequency means little. V and J are TRBV5-4 and TRBJ2-7; tentatively, D is TRBD1 or TRBD2 (5 bases each). The V and J ends lost 3 bases and 3 bases respectively, with 19 bases between them. CDR3 length: 16 amino acids. Germline CDR1 reads SGHNT; CDR2 reads YYREEE (reference sequence). The CDR3 loop reads CASSSDRDRPNYEQYF. CDR3 sequence (DNA): TGTGCCAGCAGCTCAGACCGGGACCGCCCCAACTACGAGCAGTACTTC.

The table lists this clonotype with many counts. As an off-target read in a library built for alpha chains, this beta chain has a frequency of little significance. V gene TRBV5-1 combines with J gene TRBJ1-1, with D perhaps matching TRBD1 (5 bases). V was cut by 0 bases and J by 4 bases, with 7 bases left in between. CDR1 is SGHRS and CDR2 is YFSETQ in the germline V gene. The CDR3 has 13 residues. The CDR3 loop is CASSLERGTEAFF. In DNA form, the CDR3 reads TGCGCCAGCAGCTTGGAAAGGGGCACTGAAGCTTTCTTT.

In this sample, this clonotype is medium-sized (0.01 to 0.1%). This beta chain is an unintended read in a library built for alpha chains; its size means little. The V call is TRBV7-2, the J call TRBJ2-5, with 7 bases identical to TRBD1. The length of the CDR3 is 13 residues. With V trimmed by 4 bases and J by 5 bases, 4 bases remained unmatched. Germline CDR1 and CDR2: SGHTA and FQGNSA. The CDR3 DNA reads as TGTGCCAGCAGCTACGGGACAGAGGAGACCCAGTACTTC. The encoded protein is CASSYGTEETQYF.

By share of the sample, this clonotype is medium-sized. Because this beta chain is a stray read in a library intended to capture alpha chains, its abundance should not be given much weight. The V and J genes are TRBV21-1 and TRBJ1-6; whether TRBD1, the table's D call, matches the DNA was not checked. TRBV21-1 has pseudogene status. The CDR3 totals 18 residues. As DNA, the CDR3 is TGTGCCAGCAGCAAAGTTAGGGTCGGACAGTGGGATAATTCACCCCTCCACTTT. Protein: CASSKVRVGQWDNSPLHF.

This clonotype appeared many times. The library was prepared for alpha chains; this beta chain is a stray read, so its frequency means little. The chain carries TRBV6-5 and TRBJ1-5; D might be TRBD1 (6 bases). The CDR3 contains 16 residues. Trimming took off 7 bases at V and 4 bases at J, with 20 bases between the two ends. Germline V lookup: CDR1 MNHEY, CDR2 SVGAGI. The CDR3 sequence is CASNPVQDSRNQPQHF. CDR3 bases: TGTGCCAGCAACCCCGTGCAGGACAGCCGAAATCAGCCCCAGCATTTT.

This clonotype was counted a few times. This beta chain appears as a stray read in a library generated for alpha chains; its size is not informative. The chain links TRBV5-6 to TRBJ2-2, with D hard to call. The germline V and J ends were trimmed by 0 bases and 8 bases, with 5 bases remaining between them. Per germline, CDR1 SGHDT and CDR2 YYEEEE. There are 12 residues in the CDR3. The CDR3 coding sequence is TGTGCCAGCAGCTTGGTAGTTGGGGAGCTGTTTTTT. This gives the protein CASSLVVGELFF. Supplemented by reference TRBV5-6 and TRBJ2-2, the full variable domain reads DAGVTQSPTHLIKTRGQQVTLRCSPKSGHDTVSWYQQALGQGPQFIFQYYEEEERQRGNFPDRFSGHQFPNYSSELNVNALLLGDSALYLCASSLVVGELFFGEGSRLTVL.

As concerns this clonotype: This beta chain is an unintended read in a library built for alpha chains; its size means little. The gene calls are TRBV6-5 and TRBJ2-7; D possibly corresponds to TRBD1 (5 bases). V lost 5 bases and J 2 bases, leaving 16 bases between the germline ends. From germline, CDR1 is MNHEY and CDR2 SVGAGI. CDR3 length: 15 amino acids. For the CDR3, the DNA is TGTGCCAGCAGTCCATGGGGCGCTTCTACCTACGAGCAGTACTTC. This gives the protein CASSPWGASTYEQYF.